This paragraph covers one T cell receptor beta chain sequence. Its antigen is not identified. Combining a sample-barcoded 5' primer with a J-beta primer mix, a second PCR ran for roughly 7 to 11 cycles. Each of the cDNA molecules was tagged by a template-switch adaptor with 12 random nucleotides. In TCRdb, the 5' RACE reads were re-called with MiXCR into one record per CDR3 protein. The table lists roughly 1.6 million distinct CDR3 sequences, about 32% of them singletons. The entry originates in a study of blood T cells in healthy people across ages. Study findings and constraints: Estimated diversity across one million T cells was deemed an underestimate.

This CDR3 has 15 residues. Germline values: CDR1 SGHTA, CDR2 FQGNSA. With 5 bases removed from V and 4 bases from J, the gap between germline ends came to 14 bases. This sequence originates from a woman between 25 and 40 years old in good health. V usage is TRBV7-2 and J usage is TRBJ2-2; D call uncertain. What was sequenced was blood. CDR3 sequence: CASSRWGSGTGELFF. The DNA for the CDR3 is TGTGCCAGCAGCCGGTGGGGATCGGGCACCGGGGAGCTGTTTTTT.